This T cell receptor beta chain emerged from a study of CD8+CD57+ T cells in acquired aplastic anemia (dated by TCRdb to the late 2010s). Context from the whole study: A mean of approximately 3 ug of DNA, ranging from roughly 0.19 to 30 ug, was extracted from sorted CD4+ and CD8+ cells. Mean read counts for healthy donor samples were about 10 million for CD4+ cells and 11.0 million for CD8+ cells.

The study deep-sequenced TCR repertoires of sorted CD4+ and CD8+ blood T cells from severe aplastic anemia patients and healthy subjects. Ficoll-Paque density gradient centrifugation was used to isolate peripheral blood mononuclear cells. Before DNA extraction, CD4+ and CD8+ T cells were sorted with FACS or magnetic beads. The CDR3 holds 14 amino acids from the cysteine to the phenylalanine. CDR3 DNA is the only sequence kept; it has 42 bases, read in frame from the first base. V and J are truncated by 5 bases and 6 bases respectively, leaving an intervening sequence of 19 bases. Sequences DFQATT (CDR1) and SNEGSKA (CDR2) are obtained from the germline V gene (reference sequence). Notes on this clonotype: This receptor's antigen is unknown. Within one base of it there is no much larger clone, and no base qualities were kept.

On the study overall, not on this receptor specifically: Between patients and healthy controls, no significant difference in CD8+ Simpson's diversity was found (P=0.060). Twenty-nine CD8+ CDR3 sequences were shared between patients and controls but appeared highly expressed in patients and within their immunodominant clones.

Genomic DNA was used as template for profiling of TCR beta VDJ combinations and CDR3 sequences. An Illumina HiSeq 2000 was used for TCR repertoire sequencing. In the original analysis: Repertoire assessment relied on Simpson's diversity index, CDR3 size and DJ length profiles, and TRBV/TRBJ rearrangement plots. Whichever DNA sequence was most abundant in the deep sequencing data was defined as the immunodominant clone. CDR3 amino acid sequences were checked for sharing across subjects and were also compared against the VDJdb database and published repertoires. TCRdb ran its own pipeline on the public reads, namely fastp trimming at Q25 and MiXCR clone calling, and kept in-frame beta chains. Rows are combined by CDR3 protein, so each entry shows the most common genes and DNA. These V and J calls originate from TCRdb's pipeline instead of the authors' own analysis. The sample table shows 400,000 to 500,000 distinct CDR3 sequences, and about 70% are seen once. Less than 4% of the sample is taken by the ten largest.

The V and J segments used are TRBV20-1 and TRBJ1-1; the best D guess is TRBD1, with 5 bases matching. The material sequenced was sorted CD4+, CD8+, or CD8+CD57+ T cells (not recorded which) from PBMCs. The receptor's source is a human donor in good health, serving as a control. The DNA is TGCAGTGCTGTCTTCTGGGACCCAAACGCTGAAGCTTTCTTT. This is translated as CSAVFWDPNAEAFF.